The 23 T cell receptor beta chains reported below all come from one sample, sequenced in a study of T cell responses to AZD1222 COVID-19 vaccine. Repertoires were generated with immunoSEQ multiplex PCR, while TCRdb's copy carries only in-frame clones and drops some. The repertoire holds under 150,000 clones, with under 95% as singletons. The material was peripheral blood, obtained on day 0 of AZD1222 vaccination. These receptors were obtained from an adult in good health.

V and J are TRBV12-3 or TRBV12-4 and TRBJ2-2; no reliable D call. The CDR3 sequence is 12 residues long. The ends were cut back, 5 bases at V and 1 base at J, with 2 bases in the middle. The CDR3: CASSVNTGELFF. As DNA, the CDR3 is TGTGCCAGCAGTGTGAACACCGGGGAGCTGTTTTTT.

The rearrangement links TRBV6-2 or TRBV6-3 to TRBJ1-2; 7 nucleotides align to TRBD1. Germline V gene lookup returns CDR1 MNHEY and CDR2 SVGEGT. The CDR3 spans 18 residues. Trimming took 2 bases from V and 8 from J; bases not matched to a gene: 20. CDR3 in DNA: TGTGCCAGCAGTTACCCCACCTCGGCAGGGGGAAGGACTATAGGCTACACCTTC. Translated: CASSYPTSAGGRTIGYTF.

The CDR3 sequence is CSVSRDGGYTF. The CDR3, as DNA: TGCAGCGTCAGCAGGGACGGAGGCTACACCTTC. The chain has TRBV29-1 and TRBJ1-2; TRBD1 is a possible D gene (5 bases). Germline CDR1 reads SQVTM; CDR2 reads ANQGSEA. The V end lost 6 bases, the J end lost 8 bases, and 13 bases lay between the germline ends. This CDR3 is 11 amino acids long.

The V and J genes are TRBV6-2 or TRBV6-3 and TRBJ1-6, with D tentatively TRBD1 (5 bases). The germline CDR1 and CDR2 sequences are MNHEY and SVGEGT. V lost 2 bases and J 7 bases, leaving 12 bases between the germline ends. This CDR3 region has 15 residues. The CDR3 DNA reads as TGTGCCAGCAGTTACGTGGCAGGGCGAAATTCACCCCTCCACTTT. It yields the protein CASSYVAGRNSPLHF.

The chain couples TRBV7-3 to TRBJ2-2, with 10 bases aligning to TRBD2. Germline V gene sequence: CDR1 SGHTA, CDR2 FQGTGA. The junction had 9 bases not matched to a gene; V was cut back by 5 bases and J by 0 bases. The CDR3 has 18 residues. In DNA, the CDR3 is TGTGCCAGCAGCCTCGGGACTAGCGTACGCGCGAACACCGGGGAGCTGTTTTTT. Translated, it gives CASSLGTSVRANTGELFF.

The rearrangement uses TRBV27 and TRBJ2-1; unclear D gene. V gave up 0 bases and J gave up 5 bases, with 5 bases separating them. CDR1 is MNHEY and CDR2 is SMNVEV in the germline V gene (reference sequence). The CDR3 is 13 residues long. CDR3 sequence (DNA): TGTGCCAGCAGTTTATCGAGAGACAATGAGCAGTTCTTC. Its protein is CASSLSRDNEQFF.

This rearrangement joins TRBV15 to TRBJ2-2; 12 nucleotides match TRBD2. V lost 3 bases, J lost 1 base, and 9 bases stayed unmatched. The CDR3 has 19 residues. CDR1 and CDR2 (germline): LNHNV, YYDKDF (reference sequence). DNA of the CDR3: TGTGCCACCAGCAGGGTTCTAGCGGGGGGGTTACTGAACACCGGGGAGCTGTTTTTT. Protein product: CATSRVLAGGLLNTGELFF.

This chain connects TRBV6-2 or TRBV6-3 to TRBJ2-7, with D perhaps matching TRBD2 (6 bases). V was shortened by 0 bases and J by 12 bases, with 15 bases between the two germline ends. CDR3 size: 13 residues. Germline loops: CDR1 MNHEY, CDR2 SVGEGT. CDR3 DNA: TGTGCCAGCAGTTACTCGAGGGGAGGATCGCCGTACTTC. It yields the protein CASSYSRGGSPYF.

The rearrangement uses TRBV12-3 or TRBV12-4 and TRBJ2-7; D may be TRBD1 (6 bases). This CDR3 has 12 residues. V lost 6 bases and J 4 bases, leaving 10 bases between the germline ends. CDR3 DNA: TGTGCCAGCAGGGCCAGGGGTTACGAGCAGTACTTC. It codes for CASRARGYEQYF.

V usage is TRBV5-4 and J usage is TRBJ1-3; possibly TRBD1 for D (5 bases). CDR3 length: 14 amino acids. Between the trimmed V and J ends, which lost 0 bases and 3 bases, there was a span of 7 bases. Germline V CDR1 and CDR2: SGHNT, YYREEE (reference sequence). The CDR3 DNA is TGTGCCAGCAGCTTGGCGGGGGGTGGAAACACCATATATTTT. Protein sequence: CASSLAGGGNTIYF. Full variable domain (outside the CDR3, taken from reference TRBV5-4 and TRBJ1-3): ETGVTQSPTHLIKTRGQQVTLRCSSQSGHNTVSWYQQALGQGPQFIFQYYREEENGRGNFPPRFSGLQFPNYSSELNVNALELDDSALYLCASSLAGGGNTIYFGEGSWLTVV.

CDR3 DNA sequence: TGTGCCAGCTCACCGACTAGCGGGAGATGGGAGACCCAGTACTTC. Its translation: CASSPTSGRWETQYF. J is TRBJ2-5 and V is TRBV18; 12 bases are a match to TRBD2. CDR1 and CDR2 from the germline V gene are KGHSH and LQKENI. The J segment lost 5 bases and the V segment lost 3 bases, leaving 4 bases of the junction unmatched. This CDR3 is built from 15 residues.

The rearrangement joins TRBV19 to TRBJ1-1, with TRBD1 matching over 8 bases. Germline values: CDR1 LNHDA, CDR2 SQIVND (reference sequence). Trimming at V came to 3 bases and at J to 4 bases, leaving 4 bases not matched to a gene. CDR3 length equals 14 residues. CDR3 nucleotides: TGTGCCAGTAGTATTACAGGGGGGAGCACTGAAGCTTTCTTT. It encodes CASSITGGSTEAFF.

The rearrangement joins TRBV11-2 to TRBJ2-7; D uncertain. Between the trimmed V and J ends, which lost 0 bases and 2 bases, there was a span of 8 bases. In germline, CDR1 is SGHAT, CDR2 FQNNGV. The CDR3 length is 14 residues. CDR3 DNA sequence: TGTGCCAGCAGCTTAGATTCGTTGGCCTACGAGCAGTACTTC. Translating gives CASSLDSLAYEQYF.

This sequence joins TRBV5-6 and TRBJ2-7; 8 positions agree with TRBD1. This CDR3 has 14 amino acids. Losses at the gene ends were 6 bases for V and 2 bases for J; bases not matched to a gene: 7. Germline V lookup: CDR1 SGHDT, CDR2 YYEEEE. The CDR3 is CASTRGRNPYEQYF. In nucleotides, the CDR3 is TGTGCCAGCACCAGGGGGCGTAACCCCTACGAGCAGTACTTC.

The genes are TRBV6-5 and TRBJ2-6; D unresolved. This CDR3 has 13 amino acids. CDR1 and CDR2 (germline): MNHEY, SVGAGI. Trimming left V 9 bases short and J 2 bases short, with 8 bases between. As DNA, the CDR3 is TGTGCCAGTTCTAGTGCTGGGGCCAACGTCCTGACTTTC. As protein: CASSSAGANVLTF.

V gene TRBV6-5 combines with J gene TRBJ1-5; no definite D call. The CDR3 has 15 residues. V was cut by 6 bases and J by 0 bases, with 12 bases left in between. Germline V gives CDR1 MNHEY, CDR2 SVGAGI. The CDR3: CASSPGLNSNQPQHF. CDR3 in DNA: TGTGCCAGCAGCCCGGGGTTAAATAGCAATCAGCCCCAGCATTTT.

The V gene is TRBV30, the J gene TRBJ1-5; maybe TRBD1 (5 bases). CDR1 is GTSNPN and CDR2 is SVGIG in the germline V gene (reference sequence). This CDR3 region has 17 residues. V lost 0 bases and J 1 base, leaving 16 bases between the germline ends. The CDR3 protein is CAWSVYRGQGSNQPQHF. The DNA for the CDR3 is TGTGCCTGGAGTGTATATAGGGGTCAGGGAAGCAATCAGCCCCAGCATTTT.

V usage is TRBV6-2 or TRBV6-3 and J usage is TRBJ1-1; 8 nucleotides match TRBD1. Per the germline V gene, CDR1 is MNHEY and CDR2 is SVGEGT. The length of the CDR3 is 16 residues. The junction had 6 bases not matched to a gene; V was cut back by 2 bases and J by 1 base. CDR3 DNA: TGTGCCAGCAGTTACGTCGTGGGGACAGGGAACACTGAAGCTTTCTTT. As protein: CASSYVVGTGNTEAFF.

The rearrangement joins TRBV5-1 to TRBJ2-1; 16 bases are a match to TRBD2. V shed 5 bases and J 8 bases; nucleotides not matched to a gene: 7. Germline CDR1 reads SGHRS; CDR2 reads YFSETQ. This CDR3 comprises 16 residues. CDR3 region: CASRRTGTSGGDEQFF. The CDR3 DNA reads TGCGCCAGCAGACGAACCGGGACTAGCGGGGGGGATGAGCAGTTCTTC. The full variable domain, in which reference TRBV5-1 and TRBJ2-1 provide the parts outside the CDR3, is KAGVTQTPRYLIKTRGQQVTLSCSPISGHRSVSWYQQTPGQGLQFLFEYFSETQRNKGNFPGRFSGRQFSNSRSEMNVSTLELGDSALYLCASRRTGTSGGDEQFFGPGTRLTVL.

This sequence joins TRBV10-3 and TRBJ1-1, with D tentatively TRBD1 (6 bases). Trimming removed 3 bases at V and 6 bases at J, with 11 bases between. CDR1 and CDR2 (germline): ENHRY, SYGVKD. The CDR3 spans 13 residues. Here the CDR3 DNA reads TGTGCCATCAGTGACTCCAGGGGTGCTGAAGCTTTCTTT. The encoded protein is CAISDSRGAEAFF.

The chain joins TRBV5-4 to TRBJ2-7; 9 positions agree with TRBD2. V was clipped by 3 bases and J by 4 bases; unmatched bases: 11. The CDR3 has 16 residues. Germline V lookup: CDR1 SGHNT, CDR2 YYREEE (reference sequence). The CDR3 sequence is CASSSWRSSGIYEQYF. CDR3 in DNA: TGTGCCAGCAGCTCGTGGCGGTCTAGCGGGATATACGAGCAGTACTTC.

This chain joins TRBV6-1 and TRBJ2-7; D might be TRBD1 or TRBD2, each matching 6 bases. Trimming took 4 bases from V and 2 from J, leaving 21 bases between them. The germline V gene has CDR1 MNHNS and CDR2 SASEGT. This CDR3 region has 17 residues. The CDR3 loop is CASSAPWSGAKTYEQYF. The CDR3 DNA reads TGTGCCAGCAGTGCCCCATGGTCGGGGGCCAAAACCTACGAGCAGTACTTC.

This rearrangement joins TRBV20-1 to TRBJ2-7; D is possibly TRBD2 (5 bases). The CDR3 contains 11 residues. Germline lookup yields CDR1 DFQATT and CDR2 SNEGSKA (reference sequence). The V and J ends lost 6 bases and 4 bases respectively, with 10 bases between them. The CDR3, as DNA: TGCAGTGCGAATGCGGGTTACGAGCAGTACTTC. This translates into CSANAGYEQYF.